A single TCR beta chain is shown here with its context. Its cognate antigen is unknown. The record originates from a study of cytomegalovirus exposure and HLA in healthy donors. Study outcomes and limitations: Analysis was carried out at a later point, and it linked a missense DCLRE1C variant to TCR beta V- and J-gene trimming. Later on, an analysis showed TCR association rates differing by HLA locus, with DRB1 the most and HLA-C the fewest.

Use of 60 Vbeta and 13 Jbeta primers characterized the PCR. The data were produced by immunoSEQ multiplex PCR, yet TCRdb's version contains in-frame clones alone and is incomplete. The repertoire consists of around 180,000 clones, with approximately 78% occurring once and the leading ten covering approximately 2.3%. V lost 0 bases and J lost 4; bases outside the gene matches: 15. The CDR3 extends over 18 amino acids. In germline, CDR1 is SGDLS, CDR2 YYNGEE. The clonotype originates from a male donor in good health and CMV-seronegative. Source material: PBMCs. The rearrangement uses TRBV9 and TRBJ2-7; 8 bases match TRBD2. The CDR3 DNA reads TGTGCCAGCAGCGTAGACGGCCCCCCGGGGGGGTTGATTTACGAGCAGTACTTC. Its translation is CASSVDGPPGGLIYEQYF.